This TCR beta chain was recovered during a study of blood T cell repertoires in COVID-19. The repertoire was sequenced with immunoSEQ multiplex PCR; TCRdb's copy has only in-frame clones and lacks some. The sample has 110,000 to 150,000 clones, under 90% seen once; the top ten hold 1.6%. The V end was cut by 5 bases, the J end by 6 bases, with 11 bases between. From germline, CDR1 is SGHTA and CDR2 FQGTGA. The CDR3 spans 13 residues. V and J are TRBV7-3 and TRBJ2-1; possible D gene TRBD2, 6 bases. The source is a woman under 30 who had been exposed to COVID-19. The sequenced sample consisted of PBMCs or T cells enriched from blood (not recorded which). The CDR3 here is CASSLGGFNEQFF. DNA for the CDR3: TGTGCCAGCAGCCTTGGGGGGTTCAATGAGCAGTTCTTC.